The rows below give T cell receptor beta chains drawn from one sample of a study of regulatory T cells in long-lasting Graves disease. TCRdb redid the calling of the multiplex PCR reads with MiXCR, one entry per CDR3 protein. Here the sample spans roughly 320,000 distinct CDR3 sequences, 16% being singletons. This sample was shared with a second study, whose subject was T cells in Graves' hyperthyroidism and ophthalmopathy.

Material: peripheral blood mononuclear cells (PBMCs), obtained at new diagnosis, from a patient treated with antithyroid drugs. The receptors here all came from a man in his forties or fifties with Graves disease. Both conserved end residues are part of each CDR3. D genes are given only for firm matches. A row's size may be missing; if present it is once, few, many or a size class.

v_gene	j_gene	abundance	d_gene	len	CDR3nt	CDR3aa
TRBV29-1	TRBJ2-3	.	.	15	TGCAGCGTTGAAGATGATGGGGCCGTCACAGATACGCAGTATTTT	CSVEDDGAVTDTQYF
TRBV12-3/TRBV12-4	TRBJ1-2	many	.	14	TGTGCCAGCAAAGGGATTGAATGGGGGCAGGGCTACACCTTC	CASKGIEWGQGYTF
TRBV5-1	TRBJ2-2	many	.	15	TGCGCCAGCAGCTTGGGACTACCGTCCGTTGGGGAGCTGTTTTTT	CASSLGLPSVGELFF
TRBV28	TRBJ2-4	.	TRBD1	17	TGTGCCAGCAGTGCCTCCGGGACAGGGGTAGCCAAAAACATTCAGTACTTC	CASSASGTGVAKNIQYF
TRBV11-2	TRBJ1-2	.	.	13	TGTGCCAGCAGCTTAGGGAGCTACTATGGCTACACCTTC	CASSLGSYYGYTF
TRBV3-1	TRBJ2-1	many	TRBD1	16	TGTGCCAGCAGCCAATGGACAGGGGGCTCCTACAATGAGCAGTTCTTC	CASSQWTGGSYNEQFF
TRBV28	TRBJ2-1	many	.	15	TGTGCCAGCAGAAAAGAAAGGGGGGGCCTCAATGAGCAGTTCTTC	CASRKERGGLNEQFF
TRBV29-1	TRBJ1-1	few	.	13	TGCAGCGCGAAGGGACAACTGAACACTGAAGCTTTCTTT	CSAKGQLNTEAFF
TRBV7-9	TRBJ1-6	few	.	14	TGTGCCAGCGGCGTCTCGAGGGGTAATTCACCCCTCCACTTT	CASGVSRGNSPLHF
TRBV24-1	TRBJ2-3	many	.	15	TGTGCCACCAGTGACTTCCAGGGGTGGACAGATACGCAGTATTTT	CATSDFQGWTDTQYF
TRBV12-5	TRBJ2-1	.	TRBD2	17	TGTGCTAGTGGTTTGGGCGCTAGCGGGGGGGCCGACAATGAGCAGTTCTTC	CASGLGASGGADNEQFF
TRBV29-1	TRBJ1-1	.	.	12	TGCAGCGTTTTTCCCTTGAACACTGAAGCTTCCTTT	CSVFPLNTEASF
TRBV6-1	TRBJ2-2	.	.	14	TGTGCCAGCAGACGGTCGGGGAACACCGGGGAGCTGTTTTTT	CASRRSGNTGELFF
TRBV6-5	TRBJ1-1	.	.	14	TGTGCCAGCAGTTACGGGAGACCGAACACTGAAGCTTTCTTT	CASSYGRPNTEAFF
TRBV11-2	TRBJ2-3	many	TRBD2	13	TGTGCCAGCAGCCCCGGGACTACCGATACGCAGTATTTT	CASSPGTTDTQYF
TRBV6-1	TRBJ2-5	few	.	13	TGTGCCAGCAGTGTCGGGACACCGGAGACCCAGTACTTC	CASSVGTPETQYF
TRBV3-1	TRBJ1-2	many	.	13	TGTGCCAGCAGCCAGCTAGGCTACGTCGACTACACCTTC	CASSQLGYVDYTF
TRBV10-1	TRBJ2-7	many	.	15	TGCGCCAGCAAGCCTTCGGGGGCCAAAACCTACGAGCAGTACTTC	CASKPSGAKTYEQYF
TRBV5-1	TRBJ2-1	.	.	16	TGCGCCAGCAGCCTAGGACCCGGGGTAGCTAACAATGAGCAGTTCTTC	CASSLGPGVANNEQFF
TRBV6-1	TRBJ2-7	many	.	14	TGTGCCAGCAGCCCCAGGGGCAGTTCCTACGAGCAGTACTTC	CASSPRGSSYEQYF
TRBV6-2/TRBV6-3	TRBJ1-2	many	.	15	TGTGCCAGCAGTTACCCTGGAGCTACCTTCTATGGCTACACCTTC	CASSYPGATFYGYTF
TRBV6-5	TRBJ1-1	few	.	15	TGTGCCAGCAGTTATCATTCCCGGGCGCGGACTGAAGCTTTCTTT	CASSYHSRARTEAFF
TRBV7-2	TRBJ2-3	many	.	13	TGTGCCAGCAGCTTATCATACCCAGATACGCAGTATTTT	CASSLSYPDTQYF
TRBV28	TRBJ1-5	.	TRBD1	15	TGTGCCAGCAGTTTAAGCGGGACAGGGGTGCGGCCCCAGCATTTT	CASSLSGTGVRPQHF
TRBV9	TRBJ2-1	many	.	12	TGTGCCAGCAGCGCCGTCGGCTTTGAGCAGTTCTTC	CASSAVGFEQFF
TRBV7-7	TRBJ1-1	.	.	13	TGTGCTAGCAGCTTAGATCATGGCACTGAAGCTTTCTTT	CASSLDHGTEAFF
TRBV5-1	TRBJ2-5	many	TRBD1	15	TGCGCCAGCAATGCATTGGACAGGGACCAAGAGACCCAGTACTTC	CASNALDRDQETQYF
TRBV7-9	TRBJ1-3	.	.	15	TGTGCCAGCAGCTCTTTCGGGGGGCCCGGAAACACCATATATTTT	CASSSFGGPGNTIYF
TRBV6-2/TRBV6-3	TRBJ2-5	.	.	15	TGTGCCAGCAGTTGGGGGATTAGGAGGGGAGAGGCCCAGTACTTC	CASSWGIRRGEAQYF
TRBV12-3/TRBV12-4	TRBJ2-3	many	.	12	TGTGCCAGCAGTCCCCGCAGTGATACGCAGTATTTT	CASSPRSDTQYF
TRBV20-1	TRBJ1-3	.	TRBD1	14	TGCAGTGCTGAGGACAGGCTCTCTGGAAACACCATATATTTT	CSAEDRLSGNTIYF
TRBV2	TRBJ1-5	many	TRBD1	13	TGTGCCAGCAGGGACAGGGGGCATCAGCCCCAGCATTTT	CASRDRGHQPQHF
TRBV28	TRBJ2-2	many	.	14	TGTGCCAGCAGTTTTGGGGGTTTCACCGGGGAGCTGTTTTTT	CASSFGGFTGELFF
TRBV12-3/TRBV12-4	TRBJ2-1	many	TRBD1	15	TGTGCCAGCCAAGGATGGACAGGGGAGTACAATGAGCAGTTCTTC	CASQGWTGEYNEQFF
TRBV24-1	TRBJ1-1	few	.	13	TGTGCCACCAGTGAACCTGGACAGATTAAGGCTTTCTTT	CATSEPGQIKAFF
TRBV20-1	TRBJ2-1	many	.	18	TGCAGTGCTAGACCTCGCAGGTCCCCATCACTTAGCTACAATGAGCAGTTCTTC	CSARPRRSPSLSYNEQFF
TRBV29-1	TRBJ2-5	many	.	13	TGCAGCGTCTCCTTAGGGGGGGAAGAGACCCAGTACTTC	CSVSLGGEETQYF
TRBV12-3/TRBV12-4	TRBJ2-5	many	.	14	TGTGCCAGCAAGGGGCTCCGGGGAGTGGAGACCCAGTACTTC	CASKGLRGVETQYF
TRBV24-1	TRBJ1-2	few	.	14	TGTGCCACCAGTGATTTGGAGGGTAACTATGGCTACACCTTC	CATSDLEGNYGYTF
TRBV6-5	TRBJ2-5	few	.	15	TGTGCCAGCAGTTACTCTCTAAACACGGGAGAGACCCAGTACTTC	CASSYSLNTGETQYF
TRBV15	TRBJ1-1	.	TRBD1	14	TGTGCCACCAGGAGGGACAGGGGGAACACTGAAGCTTTCTTT	CATRRDRGNTEAFF
TRBV20-1	TRBJ2-5	many	TRBD1	14	TGCAGTGCCGCGAGGACAGGGGTACAAGAGACCCAGTACTTC	CSAARTGVQETQYF
TRBV11-3	TRBJ2-5	many	TRBD2	16	TGTGCCAGCAGCCAAGGGACTAGCGGGGGTCCAGAGACCCAGTACTTC	CASSQGTSGGPETQYF
TRBV2	TRBJ2-4	few	TRBD1	12	TGTGCCAGCAGGGACAGGGAAAACATTCAGTACTTC	CASRDRENIQYF
TRBV20-1	TRBJ2-3	few	TRBD1	17	TGCAGTGCTAGAGCCCTTGACGGGACAGGTGGGACAGATACGCAGTATTTT	CSARALDGTGGTDTQYF
TRBV5-1	TRBJ2-2	.	TRBD1	15	TGCGCCAGCAGCTCTCCGGGACAGGGGATGCGGGAGCTGTTTTTT	CASSSPGQGMRELFF
TRBV12-3/TRBV12-4	TRBJ1-1	many	.	15	TGTGCCAGCAGTTCAAGGGGATGGGGGTACACTGAAGCTTTCTTT	CASSSRGWGYTEAFF
TRBV7-3	TRBJ2-3	few	.	16	TGTGCCAGCAGCACAATGGGGGGGGCTCGAACAGATACGCAGTATTTT	CASSTMGGARTDTQYF
TRBV5-1	TRBJ2-6	.	.	16	TGCGCCAGCAGCTTGGGACAGAGAGGTGGGGCCAACGTCCTGACTTTC	CASSLGQRGGANVLTF
TRBV6-2/TRBV6-3	TRBJ2-2	.	TRBD1	15	TGTGCCAGCAGGACAGGGTACGGAAGGGCCGGGGAGCTGTTTTTT	CASRTGYGRAGELFF
TRBV20-1	TRBJ1-5	many	.	17	TGCAGTGCTAGAGATAGGATAGGAGGGTATAGCAATCAGCCCCAGCATTTT	CSARDRIGGYSNQPQHF
TRBV3-1	TRBJ1-5	.	.	15	TGTGCCAGCAGCCAAGATCGTTGGGGGAATCAGCCCCAGCATTTT	CASSQDRWGNQPQHF
TRBV18	TRBJ2-1	many	.	15	TGTGCCAGCTCCATAACGGACAGCTCCTACAATGAGCAGTTCTTC	CASSITDSSYNEQFF